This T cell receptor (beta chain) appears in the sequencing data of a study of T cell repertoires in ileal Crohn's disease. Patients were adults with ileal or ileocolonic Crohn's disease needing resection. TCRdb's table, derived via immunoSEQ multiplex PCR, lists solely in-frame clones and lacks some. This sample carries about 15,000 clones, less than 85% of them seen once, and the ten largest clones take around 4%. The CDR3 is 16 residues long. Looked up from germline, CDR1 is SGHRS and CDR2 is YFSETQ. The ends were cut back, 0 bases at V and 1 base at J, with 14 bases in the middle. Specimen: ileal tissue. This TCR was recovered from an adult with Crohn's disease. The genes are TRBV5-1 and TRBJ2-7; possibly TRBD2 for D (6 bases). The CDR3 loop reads CASSLGPGLQSYEQYF. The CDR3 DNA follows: TGCGCCAGCAGCTTGGGGCCGGGACTCCAATCCTACGAGCAGTACTTC.